This TCR beta chain was identified during a study of cytomegalovirus exposure and HLA in healthy donors. The CDR3 spans 15 residues. The V end lost 7 bases, the J end lost 0 bases, and 15 bases lay between the germline ends. Germline loops: CDR1 MDHEN, CDR2 SYDVKM. The data were produced by immunoSEQ multiplex PCR, yet TCRdb's version contains in-frame clones alone and is incomplete. The sample contains 60,000 or so clones, roughly nine tenths of which appear only once. The sequenced material came from PBMCs. The sequence derives from a man between 18 and 35 years old in good health and CMV-seronegative. V is TRBV28 and J is TRBJ1-2; weak D call: TRBD1 (6 bases). CDR3 loop: CASISQGYANYGYTF. The CDR3 DNA reads as TGTGCCAGCATCTCACAGGGATATGCTAACTATGGCTACACCTTC.